A single sample gave rise to the 24 T cell receptor beta chains below, sequenced in a study of Tregs in tolerant kidney transplant recipients. Measured with immunoSEQ multiplex PCR; TCRdb has only the in-frame clones, and not every one. The top ten clones hold 0.34% of a sample with 110,000 or so clones, 85% to 90% of them seen once. The source was CD4+ T cells from blood, collected before the transplant. The receptor source for this set is a human donor who received a combined kidney and bone marrow transplant.

The V call is TRBV19, the J call TRBJ2-2, with D perhaps TRBD1 (5 bases). Trimming stripped 4 bases from V and 4 bases from J, with 10 bases between. The CDR3 contains 14 residues. Germline V gives CDR1 LNHDA, CDR2 SQIVND (reference sequence). This CDR3 is CASSTRTSTGELFF. CDR3 coding DNA: TGTGCCAGTAGTACAAGGACATCCACCGGGGAGCTGTTTTTT. The entire variable domain, with the rest obtained from reference TRBV19 and TRBJ2-2, is as follows: DGGITQSPKYLFRKEGQNVTLSCEQNLNHDAMYWYRQDPGQGLRLIYYSQIVNDFQKGDIAEGYSVSREKKESFPLTVTSAQKNPTAFYLCASSTRTSTGELFFGEGSRLTVL.

J is TRBJ1-1 and V is TRBV28, with D possibly being TRBD1 (5 bases). V lost 5 bases, J lost 4 bases, and 17 bases lay in between. The V gene's germline CDR1 is MDHEN and CDR2 SYDVKM. The CDR3 loop spans 15 amino acids. The CDR3 spells CASSPRGGVRTEAFF. The DNA of the CDR3 is TGTGCCAGCAGTCCCCGGGGGGGGGTTCGCACTGAAGCTTTCTTT.

The chain employs TRBV10-3 and TRBJ2-2, with D possibly TRBD1 on 5 matching bases. The germline V gene encodes CDR1 ENHRY and CDR2 SYGVKD. This CDR3 comprises 14 residues. V was shortened by 7 bases and J by 0 bases, with 9 bases between the two germline ends. The chain's CDR3 is CAITDRTNTGELFF. CDR3 coding DNA: TGTGCCATCACTGACAGAACGAACACCGGGGAGCTGTTTTTT.

The chain links TRBV18 to TRBJ1-4; 7 nucleotides agree with TRBD1. V lost 2 bases and J lost 8; bases outside the gene matches: 8. The length of the CDR3 is 15 residues. From germline, CDR1 is KGHSH and CDR2 LQKENI. The CDR3 DNA follows: TGTGCCAGCTCACCAGAGGGACAGATGAGGGAAAAACTGTTTTTT. Residues: CASSPEGQMREKLFF.

The rearrangement joins TRBV2 to TRBJ1-1; D not resolved. V shed 0 bases and J shed 0 bases, with 8 bases lying between them. CDR3 length equals 15 residues. The germline gives CDR1 SNHLY, CDR2 FYNNEI. CDR3 loop: CASSEAGVVNTEAFF. In DNA form, the CDR3 reads TGTGCCAGCAGTGAAGCGGGAGTGGTGAACACTGAAGCTTTCTTT.

Here the CDR3 DNA reads TGTGCCAGCAGCGCGGCTACTAACCCTATGGAGACCCAGTACTTC. Protein sequence: CASSAATNPMETQYF. This chain connects TRBV11-3 to TRBJ2-5; D is uncertain. Germline CDR1 SGHNT, CDR2 YENEEA. The V end lost 5 bases, the J end lost 5 bases, and 18 bases lay between the germline ends. This CDR3 comprises 15 residues. The full variable domain, rest sourced from reference TRBV11-3 and TRBJ2-5, is EAGVVQSPRYKIIEKKQPVAFWCNPISGHNTLYWYLQNLGQGPELLIRYENEEAVDDSQLPKDRFSAERLKGVDSTLKIQPAELGDSAVYLCASSAATNPMETQYFGPGTRLLVL.

The rearrangement links TRBV2 to TRBJ1-4; maybe TRBD1 (6 bases). Germline-derived CDR1 and CDR2 are SNHLY and FYNNEI. The CDR3 runs 14 residues. Trimming took 6 bases from V and 5 from J, leaving 13 bases between them. The CDR3 DNA reads as TGTGCCAGCAGCACAGGGACCCTAAATGAAAAACTGTTTTTT. This sequence encodes CASSTGTLNEKLFF.

The chain links TRBV6-6 to TRBJ2-7, with D possibly TRBD2 on 5 matching bases. Trimming took off 5 bases at V and 2 bases at J, with 16 bases between the two ends. The length of the CDR3 is 15 residues. The germline gives CDR1 MNHNY, CDR2 SVGAGI (reference sequence). The CDR3 DNA reads TGTGCCAGCAGTCCCCAGCGTAGAGGGCCCTACGAGCAGTACTTC. As protein: CASSPQRRGPYEQYF.

The CDR3 region has the DNA TGTGCCAGCAGCCCATGGGACAGGAAATACACTGAAGCTTTCTTT. Protein product: CASSPWDRKYTEAFF. The V gene is TRBV5-6, the J gene TRBJ1-1, with 8 nucleotides matching TRBD1. V gave up 4 bases and J gave up 3 bases; unmatched junction bases: 8. This CDR3 has 15 residues. CDR1 and CDR2 from the germline V gene are SGHDT and YYEEEE.

The chain combines TRBV7-9 with TRBJ1-3, with 7 bases matching TRBD1. V shed 5 bases and J 10 bases; nucleotides not matched to a gene: 14. CDR1 and CDR2 (germline): SEHNR, FQNEAQ (reference sequence). There are 15 residues in the CDR3. CDR3 DNA sequence: TGTGCCAGCAGCCGGGTTTCTGGACAGGAGCCGACCATATATTTT. Protein sequence: CASSRVSGQEPTIYF.

Only a few counts were recorded for this clone. This chain links TRBV2 with TRBJ1-2; D is perhaps TRBD1 (5 bases). V lost 0 bases, J lost 8 bases, and 13 bases lay in between. The CDR3 has 14 amino acids. Germline CDR1 and CDR2: SNHLY and FYNNEI. The CDR3 protein is CASSEAEPGWGYTF. DNA of the CDR3: TGTGCCAGCAGTGAAGCCGAGCCAGGGTGGGGCTACACCTTC. Full variable domain (rest looked up from reference TRBV2 and TRBJ1-2): EPEVTQTPSHQVTQMGQEVILRCVPISNHLYFYWYRQILGQKVEFLVSFYNNEISEKSEIFDDQFSVERPDGSNFTLKIRSTKLEDSAMYFCASSEAEPGWGYTFGSGTRLTVV.

The chain is built from TRBV13 and TRBJ1-3; D gene ambiguous. This CDR3 is built from 17 residues. Trimming removed 5 bases from V and 0 bases from J, with 17 bases in between. The germline gives CDR1 PRHDT, CDR2 FYEKMQ (reference sequence). CDR3 region: CASSEAALFASGNTIYF. Written as DNA, the CDR3 is TGTGCCAGCAGCGAAGCGGCCCTCTTCGCCTCTGGAAACACCATATATTTT.

This chain uses TRBV25-1 with TRBJ2-3, with TRBD1 matching over 7 bases. The CDR3 runs 15 residues. The germline V gene has CDR1 MGHDK and CDR2 SYGVNS. J was trimmed by 6 bases and V by 4 bases; bases with no gene match: 10. The CDR3 DNA reads TGTGCCAGCAGTGCGTCGACAGGGTGGACGGATACGCAGTATTTT. This encodes CASSASTGWTDTQYF.

The chain links TRBV11-3 to TRBJ1-1; D ambiguous. Germline V gives CDR1 SGHNT, CDR2 YENEEA. The CDR3 contains 13 residues. The V gene lost 1 base and the J gene lost 2 bases, with 5 bases spanning the gap. Here the CDR3 reads CASSLARNTEAFF. The DNA of the CDR3 is TGTGCCAGCAGCTTAGCTCGTAACACTGAAGCTTTCTTT.

The CDR3 nucleotides read TGCGCCAGCAGCCTTCAAAAGGACATCTCTGGAAACACCATATATTTT. This translates into CASSLQKDISGNTIYF. The chain employs TRBV4-1 and TRBJ1-3; a weak D match, TRBD1 (5 bases). The V and J ends lost 4 bases and 0 bases respectively, with 13 bases between them. The CDR3 is 16 residues long. Per germline, CDR1 MGHRA and CDR2 YSYEKL.

The chain has TRBV5-4 and TRBJ2-5; D possibly corresponds to TRBD2 (6 bases). Trimming stripped 4 bases from V and 2 bases from J, with 15 bases between. The CDR3 is made up of 15 amino acids. Looked up from germline, CDR1 is SGHNT and CDR2 is YYREEE (reference sequence). This CDR3 is CASSPGGVRQETQYF. DNA for the CDR3: TGTGCCAGCAGCCCCGGCGGGGTGAGACAAGAGACCCAGTACTTC.

This clone showed up just a few times. The chain combines TRBV6-1 with TRBJ2-7, with D possibly TRBD1 on 8 matching bases. CDR1 is MNHNS, CDR2 SASEGT, per germline. The CDR3 has 15 residues. V lost 1 base and J 2 bases, leaving 12 bases between the germline ends. The CDR3 DNA reads TGTGCCAGCAGTGAAGAAACAGGGGGGGCCTACGAGCAGTACTTC. It specifies CASSEETGGAYEQYF.

The V call is TRBV19, the J call TRBJ2-2, with 11 positions matching TRBD2. There are 17 residues in the CDR3. From germline, CDR1 is LNHDA and CDR2 SQIVND (reference sequence). With V trimmed by 1 base and J by 5 bases, 6 bases remained unmatched. The CDR3 spells CASSIGPSGRRTGELFF. The CDR3 DNA follows: TGTGCCAGTAGTATAGGCCCTAGCGGGAGGAGGACCGGGGAGCTGTTTTTT.

This chain joins TRBV29-1 and TRBJ2-1; 15 nucleotides match TRBD2. V trimming: 6 bases; J trimming: 1 base; junction bases outside the gene matches: 10. The CDR3 runs 18 residues. Per germline, CDR1 SQVTM and CDR2 ANQGSEA. The CDR3 DNA reads as TGCAGCGTAGACGGGACTAGCGGGAGGATCGTTTCCTACAATGAGCAGTTCTTC. Amino acid sequence: CSVDGTSGRIVSYNEQFF.

The chain recombines TRBV11-2 with TRBJ2-1; D may be TRBD2 (5 bases). Germline V gives CDR1 SGHAT, CDR2 FQNNGV. Trimming removed 5 bases from V and 10 bases from J, with 9 bases in between. The CDR3 extends over 11 amino acids. The CDR3 loop reads CASSRRGEQFF. CDR3 nucleotides: TGTGCCAGCAGCCGCCGGGGAGAGCAGTTCTTC.

The sample holds a few counts of this clone. The chain joins TRBV4-1 to TRBJ1-2; D remains ambiguous. The germline CDR1 and CDR2 sequences are MGHRA and YSYEKL. CDR3 size: 11 residues. Deletions cut 3 bases from V and 8 bases from J, with 7 bases between. CDR3 residues: CASSQGRGYTF. The CDR3 DNA reads as TGCGCCAGCAGCCAGGGCCGGGGCTACACCTTC.

The J gene is TRBJ1-2, the V gene TRBV12-5, with TRBD1 as a possible D gene (6 bases). The V gene's germline CDR1 is LGHNT and CDR2 FRNRAP. V was trimmed by 7 bases and J by 6 bases, leaving 18 bases between them. CDR3 length: 14 amino acids. The CDR3 protein is CASAGRGGAHGYTF. DNA for the CDR3: TGTGCTAGTGCTGGAAGGGGGGGAGCCCATGGCTACACCTTC.

The rearrangement uses TRBV6-5 and TRBJ2-1; D unresolved. Germline CDR1 and CDR2: MNHEY and SVGAGI. This CDR3 region has 15 residues. Trimming took off 0 bases at V and 7 bases at J, with 13 bases between the two ends. The CDR3 coding sequence is TGTGCCAGCAGTTACTCCCCCTCCGGGTGGAATGAGCAGTTCTTC. Translated: CASSYSPSGWNEQFF.

CDR3 nucleotides: TGTGCCATCAGTACAGGTGGTGACTATGGCTACACCTTC. This gives the protein CAISTGGDYGYTF. V usage is TRBV10-3 and J usage is TRBJ1-2, with D perhaps matching TRBD1 (5 bases). V lost 5 bases and J 3 bases, leaving 10 bases between the germline ends. The germline gives CDR1 ENHRY, CDR2 SYGVKD. This CDR3 has 13 residues.